The clone carrying this T cell receptor (beta chain) has ten or more counts. The antigen remains undetermined. Other DNA sequences from this sample encode an identical CDR3 as well. The entry originates in a study of shared clonotypes between healthy human individuals. Overall study context: Each donor had three CD4 naive, three CD4 memory, two CD8 naive and one CD8 memory plate.

For each subset, genomic DNA was distributed in equal portions over several immunoSEQ plates. Sequenced by immunoSEQ multiplex PCR; TCRdb stores in-frame clones only, minus some. The sample includes around 990,000 clones, roughly 80% of them seen just once. CDR1 and CDR2 (germline): MDHEN, SYDVKM. This CDR3 comprises 13 residues. The junction had 11 bases not matched to a gene; V was cut back by 7 bases and J by 8 bases. The donors were all Caucasian adults (living in Nashville, Tennessee). Findings and caveats of the study: The study found about 4.6% of naive CD4 clonotypes shared across several donors.

This receptor was identified in a young man in good health. Some clones in this sample may be carry-over from other donors' samples. The rearrangement uses TRBV28 and TRBJ2-7; TRBD1 matches at 7 bases. The source material was memory CD4+ T cells from PBMCs. The subset denotes: CD45RA-negative fraction. For the CDR3, the DNA is TGTGCCAGCATCCAGAGGGACAGCCCGAAGCAGTACTTC. Its translation is CASIQRDSPKQYF.